The clone carrying this TCR beta chain was counted only a few times. Its antigen is undetermined. This record comes from a study of post-analysis software for immune sequencing data. Study-level findings and limits: Patients with multiple sclerosis recorded significantly lower normalized Chao1 diversity than controls, the study found.

Unique molecular identifiers tagged the TCR beta cDNA libraries. Some 450,000 cDNA molecules were recovered from an input of roughly 0.85 to 10 million T cells. One entry per CDR3 protein results from TCRdb running MiXCR on the PCR reads. This table has about 810,000 distinct CDR3 sequences, 53% appearing once. This TCR came from a girl aged 5-17 years with multiple sclerosis. Sequencing input: blood.

For the CDR3, the DNA is TGCGCCAGCAGCCAAGACAGGGGATCGGGACTAGCGGGAGCTGCGGGGTACGAGCAGTACTTC. Translated: CASSQDRGSGLAGAAGYEQYF. The genes are TRBV4-1 and TRBJ2-7; 14 bases align to TRBD2. The CDR3 has 21 residues. Germline assignment: CDR1 MGHRA and CDR2 YSYEKL. After removal of 0 bases from V and 4 bases from J, the junction contained 17 bases not matched to a gene.